The present TCR beta chain was sequenced within a study of lymphopenia after photon versus proton radiotherapy. This clone has just a few counts. Here immunoSEQ multiplex PCR was the method, and the copy in TCRdb shows in-frame clones only, minus some. Here the sample spans some 3,300 clones, 76% being singletons. This CDR3 is 11 amino acids long. In germline, CDR1 is SGHNT, CDR2 YENEEA. V lost 3 bases, J lost 5 bases, and 4 bases lay in between. The clonotype was recovered from a man older than 75 with esophageal cancer. The chain links TRBV11-3 to TRBJ2-5; D is ambiguous. The starting material was peripheral blood, obtained from a patient treated with proton-based radiotherapy. The DNA for the CDR3 is TGTGCCAGCAGCTTGGGGGAGACCCAGTACTTC. This codes for CASSLGETQYF.